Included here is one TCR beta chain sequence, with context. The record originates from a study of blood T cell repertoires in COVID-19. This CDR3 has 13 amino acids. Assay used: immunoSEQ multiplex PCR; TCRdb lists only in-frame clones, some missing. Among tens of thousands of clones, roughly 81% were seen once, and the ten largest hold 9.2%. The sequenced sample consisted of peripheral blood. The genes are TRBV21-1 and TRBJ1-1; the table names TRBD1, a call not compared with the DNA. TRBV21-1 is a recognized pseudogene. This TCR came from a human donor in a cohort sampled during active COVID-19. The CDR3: CASSKLLWGAAFF. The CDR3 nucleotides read TGTGCCAGCAGCAAACTACTTTGGGGCGCGGCTTTCTTT.